This T cell receptor beta chain stems from a study of blood T cell repertoires in COVID-19. About the research overall: Material from acute and convalescent COVID-19 was sourced from the United States, Italy and Spain. In each case, the material was cDNA or gDNA derived from T cells, B-cell-depleted T cells, or PBMCs.

One Seattle source followed patients from active infection through their disease course. CDR3 size: 15 residues. CDR1 is SGHTA and CDR2 is FQGNSA in the germline V gene. V shed 3 bases and J shed 4 bases, with 15 bases lying between them. Clones were read by immunoSEQ multiplex PCR, and TCRdb kept only the in-frame ones, dropping some. The data contain 250,000 to 350,000 clones, roughly 88% of them seen just once; the ten biggest clones take up 0.87%. The clonotype was recovered from a human donor with COVID-19, enrolled during active disease. The donor label of this sample is uncertain. Sequencing input: peripheral blood. The chain couples TRBV7-2 to TRBJ1-1; perhaps TRBD1 as D (6 bases). CDR3 sequence: CASSLLQGAGTEAFF. Here the CDR3 DNA reads TGTGCCAGCAGCTTGCTACAGGGAGCAGGCACTGAAGCTTTCTTT.